Each of the 31 T cell receptor beta chains below was sequenced from the same sample in a study of technical replicates of blood from a handful of donors. The method was immunoSEQ multiplex PCR; TCRdb's version includes in-frame clones alone and lacks a portion of them. Among 15,000 or so clones listed, less than 90% were seen once. Sequenced input: PBMCs. All receptors come from a human donor in good health.

This clone appeared once. V and J are TRBV2 and TRBJ2-3; tentatively, D is TRBD2 (5 bases). V was cut by 6 bases and J by 5 bases, with 18 bases left in between. Germline lookup yields CDR1 SNHLY and CDR2 FYNNEI. The CDR3 has 15 residues. CDR3 in amino acids: CASRPPPGSIDTQYF. The DNA of the CDR3 is TGTGCCAGCAGACCCCCGCCGGGGAGTATAGATACGCAGTATTTT.

The chain joins TRBV4-1 to TRBJ2-1; D gene ambiguous. The CDR3 consists of 13 residues. Trimming took 0 bases from V and 6 from J, leaving 6 bases between them. Germline CDR1 reads MGHRA; CDR2 reads YSYEKL. CDR3 protein: CASSQDAGNEQFF. Here the CDR3 DNA reads TGCGCCAGCAGCCAAGATGCAGGCAATGAGCAGTTCTTC.

This chain joins TRBV5-1 and TRBJ1-1, with no clear D. V shed 4 bases and J shed 1 base, with 14 bases lying between them. Germline CDR1 is SGHRS and CDR2 is YFSETQ. CDR3 length equals 15 residues. CDR3 bases: TGCGCCAGCAGCAGGAACGGAGACGGGAACACTGAAGCTTTCTTT. It yields the protein CASSRNGDGNTEAFF.

The gene calls are TRBV7-9 and TRBJ2-4, with TRBD1 as a possible D gene (6 bases). CDR1 is SEHNR, CDR2 FQNEAQ, per germline (reference sequence). The V end was cut by 3 bases, the J end by 1 base, with 13 bases between. The CDR3 length is 16 residues. CDR3 nucleotide sequence: TGTGCCAGCAGCTTGACAGGCCCGGGGGCCAAAAACATTCAGTACTTC. It translates to CASSLTGPGAKNIQYF.

The genes are TRBV7-8 and TRBJ2-7; 7 bases fit TRBD2. Germline CDR1 reads SGHVS; CDR2 reads FQNEAQ. CDR3 length equals 16 residues. Trimming took 2 bases from V and 0 from J; bases not matched to a gene: 7. CDR3 sequence: CASSLSLGGSSYEQYF. The CDR3 region has the DNA TGTGCCAGCAGCTTAAGTTTGGGCGGGAGCTCCTACGAGCAGTACTTC.

For this clone: Other DNA sequences in the same sample also yield this CDR3. The chain carries TRBV25-1 and TRBJ2-1, with a tentative D call TRBD2 (6 bases). V lost 3 bases and J 0 bases, leaving 9 bases between the germline ends. Germline-derived CDR1 and CDR2 are MGHDK and SYGVNS. This CDR3 has 15 amino acids. The CDR3 loop is CASSETGGSYNEQFF. The CDR3 coding sequence is TGTGCCAGCAGTGAGACCGGGGGCTCCTACAATGAGCAGTTCTTC.

The gene calls are TRBV7-3 and TRBJ2-7; 7 bases fit TRBD2. This CDR3 comprises 14 residues. Germline CDR1 is SGHTA and CDR2 is FQGTGA. J lost 3 bases, V lost 5 bases, and 7 bases had no gene match. CDR3 region: CASSRTGLSYEQYF. Written as DNA, the CDR3 is TGTGCCAGCAGCAGAACGGGACTAAGCTACGAGCAGTACTTC.

The chain joins TRBV5-1 to TRBJ2-3; D may be TRBD2 (6 bases). V was shortened by 6 bases and J by 5 bases, with 22 bases between the two germline ends. Germline lookup yields CDR1 SGHRS and CDR2 YFSETQ. The CDR3 contains 16 residues. This chain's CDR3 is CASTPGPGGLIDTQYF. The CDR3 DNA reads TGCGCCAGCACACCGGGACCCGGGGGTCTTATAGATACGCAGTATTTT.

The CDR3 DNA sequence: TGTGCCAGTAGTATAGAGGCAGGGGGAACTGAAGCTTTCTTT. Protein: CASSIEAGGTEAFF. The V call is TRBV19, the J call TRBJ1-1, with 7 nucleotides matching TRBD1. The CDR3 is made up of 14 amino acids. V was clipped by 0 bases and J by 5 bases; unmatched bases: 3. Germline V CDR1 and CDR2: LNHDA, SQIVND (reference sequence).

This chain joins TRBV11-2 and TRBJ2-5; unclear D gene. This CDR3 spans 13 amino acids. Trimming took 1 base from V and 4 from J, leaving 7 bases between them. Germline V gene lookup returns CDR1 SGHAT and CDR2 FQNNGV. CDR3 sequence (DNA): TGTGCCAGCAGCTTAGTGGAGATAGAGACCCAGTACTTC. Translating gives CASSLVEIETQYF.

V is TRBV27 and J is TRBJ1-5, with TRBD1 identical over 7 bases. Germline CDR1 MNHEY, CDR2 SMNVEV (reference sequence). V lost 4 bases and J lost 9; bases outside the gene matches: 12. The CDR3 is 15 amino acids. CDR3 bases: TGTGCCAGCAGTTCCGCTGACAGGGACGGCGGGCCCCAGCATTTT. It yields the protein CASSSADRDGGPQHF.

This clone was recorded only once. This chain joins TRBV6-6 and TRBJ2-7; D call uncertain. V was cut by 0 bases and J by 2 bases, with 11 bases left in between. The CDR3 sequence is 15 residues long. Germline V gives CDR1 MNHNY, CDR2 SVGAGI (reference sequence). CDR3 protein: CASSYSETITYEQYF. The CDR3 bases are TGTGCCAGCAGTTACTCCGAGACAATCACCTACGAGCAGTACTTC.

J is TRBJ2-7 and V is TRBV6-5, with D perhaps matching TRBD2 (5 bases). The V and J ends lost 0 bases and 5 bases respectively, with 14 bases between them. Looked up from germline, CDR1 is MNHEY and CDR2 is SVGAGI. This CDR3 is 15 amino acids long. This CDR3 is CASSYSIGSSHEQYF. As DNA, the CDR3 is TGTGCCAGCAGTTACTCGATCGGGTCTAGCCACGAGCAGTACTTC.

The chain links TRBV28 to TRBJ2-7; a weak D match, TRBD2 (6 bases). CDR1 and CDR2 (germline): MDHEN, SYDVKM. The CDR3 is 15 residues long. V lost 6 bases and J lost 0, with 15 bases in between. The CDR3 DNA sequence: TGTGCCAGCAGCAACCGGGACTTCGGCTCCTACGAGCAGTACTTC. This codes for CASSNRDFGSYEQYF.

This clone appeared a single time. The V gene is TRBV13, the J gene TRBJ2-5; D remains ambiguous. Germline CDR1 reads PRHDT; CDR2 reads FYEKMQ (reference sequence). CDR3 length: 12 amino acids. V gave up 3 bases and J gave up 2 bases, with 4 bases separating them. Here the CDR3 DNA reads TGTGCCAGCAGCTTGCGTCAAGAGACCCAGTACTTC. Protein product: CASSLRQETQYF.

The rearrangement joins TRBV27 to TRBJ2-1; D is ambiguous. The CDR3 is made up of 17 amino acids. With 1 base removed from V and 2 bases from J, the gap between germline ends came to 15 bases. The V gene's germline CDR1 is MNHEY and CDR2 SMNVEV (reference sequence). The CDR3 here is CASSLFAGPSAYNEQFF. The CDR3 region has the DNA TGTGCCAGCAGTTTATTCGCAGGTCCCTCTGCCTACAATGAGCAGTTCTTC.

V is TRBV6-5 and J is TRBJ2-1, with 13 nucleotides matching TRBD2. The CDR3 contains 14 residues. CDR1 is MNHEY and CDR2 is SVGAGI in the germline V gene. After removal of 6 bases from V and 8 bases from J, the junction contained 4 bases not matched to a gene. The CDR3 is CASRWTSGRDEQFF. As DNA, the CDR3 is TGTGCCAGCAGATGGACTAGCGGGAGAGATGAGCAGTTCTTC.

The CDR3 region is CASSYWTSGSQDTQYF. The CDR3 DNA sequence: TGTGCCAGCAGCTACTGGACTAGCGGGAGTCAAGATACGCAGTATTTT. The V gene is TRBV7-9, the J gene TRBJ2-3; 13 nucleotides line up with TRBD2. V lost 4 bases to trimming and J lost 5 bases; unmatched junction nucleotides: 6. The CDR3 totals 16 residues. Germline V gives CDR1 SEHNR, CDR2 FQNEAQ (reference sequence).

In this sample, this clone turned up once. The V call is TRBV19, the J call TRBJ2-2, with D possibly matching TRBD2 (6 bases). Germline assignment: CDR1 LNHDA and CDR2 SQIVND (reference sequence). The CDR3 has 18 amino acids. Trimming took 6 bases from V and 3 from J, leaving 23 bases between them. The CDR3 region is CASSLDRWGVPDTGELFF. The CDR3 DNA reads as TGTGCCAGTAGCCTAGACCGCTGGGGGGTCCCCGACACCGGGGAGCTGTTTTTT.

This sequence joins TRBV6-5 and TRBJ2-7; tentatively, D is TRBD1 (5 bases). Germline V gene lookup returns CDR1 MNHEY and CDR2 SVGAGI. This CDR3 is 15 amino acids long. The ends were cut back, 0 bases at V and 0 bases at J, with 9 bases in the middle. CDR3 nucleotide sequence: TGTGCCAGCAGTTACTCGGGGCGTTCCTCCTACGAGCAGTACTTC. Protein: CASSYSGRSSYEQYF.

The chain combines TRBV11-3 with TRBJ2-5; 8 positions match TRBD2. The ends lost 1 base at V and 2 bases at J; junction bases unmatched: 9. The length of the CDR3 is 17 residues. Per germline, CDR1 SGHNT and CDR2 YENEEA. CDR3 sequence reads: CASSLGPGGNRQETQYF. CDR3 DNA: TGTGCCAGCAGCTTAGGCCCGGGGGGGAACAGACAAGAGACCCAGTACTTC. The entire variable domain, with the rest obtained from reference TRBV11-3 and TRBJ2-5, is as follows: EAGVVQSPRYKIIEKKQPVAFWCNPISGHNTLYWYLQNLGQGPELLIRYENEEAVDDSQLPKDRFSAERLKGVDSTLKIQPAELGDSAVYLCASSLGPGGNRQETQYFGPGTRLLVL.

This clone was observed a handful of times. The genes are TRBV4-2 and TRBJ2-7; a possible D gene is TRBD2 (5 bases). Trimming removed 0 bases from V and 7 bases from J, with 7 bases in between. The CDR3 totals 12 residues. Germline-derived CDR1 and CDR2 are LGHNA and YNFKEQ. DNA of the CDR3: TGTGCCAGCAGCCAAGATCGGAGGGAGCAGTACTTC. It specifies CASSQDRREQYF.

In DNA form, the CDR3 reads TGTGCCAGCAGCTTGCTGGTTGGAGTGACTGAAGCTTTCTTT. It codes for CASSLLVGVTEAFF. The rearrangement joins TRBV11-2 to TRBJ1-1; D unclear. This CDR3 spans 14 amino acids. V was pared by 3 bases and J by 5 bases, with 13 bases between. Germline V gene data show CDR1 as SGHAT and CDR2 as FQNNGV.

The rearrangement uses TRBV25-1 and TRBJ2-3, with D possibly TRBD2 on 6 matching bases. Germline V CDR1 and CDR2: MGHDK, SYGVNS. Trimming shortened V by 8 bases and J by 4 bases, and 16 bases separated the two germline ends. This CDR3 is built from 14 residues. CDR3 residues: CASLGGLSPDTQYF. The CDR3 nucleotides read TGTGCCAGCCTTGGGGGGTTGTCTCCAGATACGCAGTATTTT.

J is TRBJ1-4 and V is TRBV19; 7 bases map to TRBD1. CDR3 length equals 16 residues. Germline CDR1 and CDR2: LNHDA and SQIVND (reference sequence). With V trimmed by 9 bases and J by 3 bases, 13 bases remained unmatched. Written as DNA, the CDR3 is TGTGCCAGCCGAAACTTTGCTCAGGGGGCTAATGAAAAACTGTTTTTT. Amino acid sequence: CASRNFAQGANEKLFF.

The chain has TRBV27 and TRBJ2-7; TRBD2 agrees at 8 bases. CDR3 length: 14 residues. V was pared by 3 bases and J by 8 bases, with 9 bases of the junction left unmatched. In germline, CDR1 is MNHEY, CDR2 SMNVEV (reference sequence). In DNA form, the CDR3 reads TGTGCCAGCAGTTTTAGCGGGACCGTTAGAAAGCAGTACTTC. This sequence encodes CASSFSGTVRKQYF.

This chain uses TRBV2 with TRBJ2-1; D call uncertain. Germline V gene data show CDR1 as SNHLY and CDR2 as FYNNEI. Trimming cost V 2 bases and J 6 bases, with 14 bases left between them. The CDR3 consists of 15 residues. Here the CDR3 reads CASSESLLLSNEQFF. Written as DNA, the CDR3 is TGTGCCAGCAGTGAATCTTTATTACTTAGCAATGAGCAGTTCTTC.

V gene TRBV7-8 combines with J gene TRBJ2-3; TRBD1 matches 7 bases. Trimming cost V 2 bases and J 2 bases; bases outside gene matches: 4. Germline V gene sequence: CDR1 SGHVS, CDR2 FQNEAQ. The CDR3 length is 15 residues. The CDR3 DNA reads TGTGCCAGCAGCTTATACAGGGGCCCCACAGATACGCAGTATTTT. Translated: CASSLYRGPTDTQYF.

The rearrangement links TRBV4-2 to TRBJ2-1, with D possibly TRBD1 on 7 matching bases. The length of the CDR3 is 18 residues. V lost 4 bases and J lost 0, with 19 bases in between. The V gene's germline CDR1 is LGHNA and CDR2 YNFKEQ. The CDR3 DNA reads as TGTGCCAGCAGCCCACAGGGGATAGCGGTTAGCTCCTACAATGAGCAGTTCTTC. Protein sequence: CASSPQGIAVSSYNEQFF.

The chain links TRBV18 to TRBJ2-7; TRBD2 aligns across 10 bases. With 3 bases clipped from V and 3 bases from J, the junction kept 2 bases outside the gene matches. CDR3 size: 14 residues. Germline V gene data show CDR1 as KGHSH and CDR2 as LQKENI. The CDR3 spells CASSPLAGVYEQYF. The CDR3, as DNA: TGTGCCAGCTCACCTCTAGCGGGAGTCTACGAGCAGTACTTC.

The chain recombines TRBV6-4 with TRBJ2-1; 8 positions match TRBD2. CDR1 is MRHNA, CDR2 SNTAGT, per germline. The CDR3 sequence is 13 residues long. V was clipped by 0 bases and J by 11 bases; unmatched bases: 3. The CDR3 coding sequence is TGTGCCAGCAGTGACTCTGAGCGGGAGAAGCAGTTCTTC. Protein product: CASSDSEREKQFF.